This T cell receptor (beta chain) was sequenced in a study of a mutant IDH1 vaccine in newly diagnosed glioma. Concerning this clone itself: Its cognate antigen is unknown.

There are 14 residues in the CDR3. Per the germline V gene, CDR1 is MNHNY and CDR2 is SVGAGI (reference sequence). Germline trimming cut 6 bases from V and 2 bases from J; bases unmatched to any gene: 5. Time point of the sample: week 35, safety follow-up. Every single dose of the vaccine, 300 ug of mutant IDH1 20-mer peptide, came with topical imiquimod. The protocol was immunoSEQ multiplex PCR, while the TCRdb copy is restricted to in-frame clones and leaves out a portion. Found here are approximately 31,000 clones, approximately 78% of them singletons; the top ten hold 7% to 7.5%. The sequencing used PBMCs, collected from a glioma patient whose treatment included an IDH1 peptide vaccine. The chain combines TRBV6-6 with TRBJ1-2, with TRBD1 identical over 8 bases. The TCR originated in a woman between 18 and 29 years old with glioma. The CDR3 bases are TGTGCCAGCAGAAGGGACAGGACCAACTATGGCTACACCTTC. Residues: CASRRDRTNYGYTF.